One and the same sample provided the 6 T cell receptor beta chains below, sequenced in a study of circulating CD8 cells and anti-PD-1 response in melanoma. Four subsets defined by PD-1 and/or TIGIT were sorted from live CD3+CD8+TCRalphabeta+ cells. TCR libraries were prepared from approximately 15 ng of total RNA with the QIAseq Immune Repertoire TCR panel. TCRdb processed the reads anew with MiXCR; each CDR3 protein has one entry. The table includes 1,500 to 2,000 distinct CDR3 sequences, more than 6.5% detected once. Material: CD8+ T cells from PBMCs, obtained at baseline or after one month of anti-PD-1 therapy (not recorded which). The receptor set was obtained from a human donor with melanoma.

This clonotype rates as medium-sized. The chain has TRBV29-1 and TRBJ1-1; D is unresolved. The CDR3 is made up of 12 amino acids. V gave up 4 bases and J gave up 1 base, with 7 bases separating them. CDR1 and CDR2 from the germline V gene are SQVTM and ANQGSEA. The CDR3 bases are TGCAGCGTTGTTAGGCAGAACACTGAAGCTTTCTTT. The encoded protein is CSVVRQNTEAFF.

By sample share, this clonotype is medium-sized (0.01 to 0.1%). The chain joins TRBV7-3 to TRBJ2-3; D possibly uses TRBD1 or TRBD2 (5 bases each). V was cut by 4 bases and J by 3 bases, with 11 bases left in between. Per germline, CDR1 SGHTA and CDR2 FQGTGA. This CDR3 spans 14 amino acids. Here the CDR3 reads CASSSDEGTDTQYF. The DNA of the CDR3 is TGTGCCAGCAGCTCCGATGAGGGGACAGATACGCAGTATTTT.

This clonotype was observed a handful of times. This rearrangement joins TRBV25-1 to TRBJ2-7, with TRBD1 as a possible D gene (6 bases). Germline V gives CDR1 MGHDK, CDR2 SYGVNS. Trimming removed 4 bases from V and 7 bases from J, with 11 bases in between. CDR3 length: 12 amino acids. The DNA for the CDR3 is TGTGCCAGCAGTGTGAGGGGGTTGGAGCAGTACTTC. It translates to CASSVRGLEQYF.

The V and J genes are TRBV19 and TRBJ1-1, with D possibly TRBD1 on 5 matching bases. Trimming cost V 3 bases and J 3 bases, with 8 bases left between them. This CDR3 comprises 13 residues. The germline V gene encodes CDR1 LNHDA and CDR2 SQIVND (reference sequence). CDR3 amino acids: CASSIQGHTEAFF. In DNA form, the CDR3 reads TGTGCCAGTAGTATCCAGGGCCACACTGAAGCTTTCTTT.

By share of the sample, this clonotype is medium-sized. V usage is TRBV28 and J usage is TRBJ2-3; 9 bases line up with TRBD2. The germline CDR1 and CDR2 sequences are MDHEN and SYDVKM. V lost 5 bases to trimming and J lost 5 bases; unmatched junction nucleotides: 8. The CDR3 is 15 amino acids. CDR3 sequence reads: CASSPFSGSEDTQYF. CDR3 nucleotide sequence: TGTGCCAGCAGTCCTTTTAGCGGGAGTGAAGATACGCAGTATTTT.

The table lists this clonotype with a few counts. This chain connects TRBV19 to TRBJ2-2; no clear D. V was trimmed by 3 bases and J by 1 base, leaving 6 bases between them. The CDR3 covers 14 residues. CDR1 is LNHDA, CDR2 SQIVND, per germline (reference sequence). Here the CDR3 reads CASSIGQNTGELFF. The DNA for the CDR3 is TGTGCCAGTAGTATCGGCCAGAACACCGGGGAGCTGTTTTTT.